The 4 T cell receptor beta chains below were found in one sample sequenced in a study of response to subunit inactivated influenza vaccine (dated by TCRdb to between 2017 and 2018). Libraries came from RT-PCR. TCRdb records Illumina HiSeq 2500 as the sequencer. TCRdb's own reprocessing of the public reads used fastp at Q25 and MiXCR and kept productive beta chains. Every distinct CDR3 protein forms one entry, paired with its most common genes and DNA. Present in this sample are under 550,000 distinct CDR3 sequences, about 7.6% of which were seen just once. The top ten hold approximately 13% of the sample. Source: PBMCs from blood, taken around 25 months after vaccination. The receptors shown here come from a man between 50 and 70 years old who received an inactivated influenza vaccine. Donor details come from another sample of the same person, matched by shared clones.

The rearrangement uses TRBV11-2 and TRBJ2-1; D might be TRBD2 (5 bases). The V end was cut by 2 bases, the J end by 1 base, with 15 bases between. CDR1 and CDR2 (germline): SGHAT, FQNNGV. CDR3 length: 17 residues. The CDR3 nucleotides are TGTGCCAGCAGCTTATATCTAGCCAAGCAGTCCTACAATGAGCAGTTCTTC. As protein: CASSLYLAKQSYNEQFF.

The chain recombines TRBV2 with TRBJ2-1; 10 nucleotides align to TRBD2. The CDR3 contains 13 residues. Germline V gene lookup returns CDR1 SNHLY and CDR2 FYNNEI. Unmatched junction bases numbered 2, after V lost 6 bases and J lost 6 bases. CDR3 coding DNA: TGTGCCAGCAGGGGACTAGCGTTCAATGAGCAGTTCTTC. Residues: CASRGLAFNEQFF.

V is TRBV20-1 and J is TRBJ1-2; TRBD1 might be the D (5 bases). V dropped 0 bases and J dropped 4 bases, with 9 bases sitting between them. The CDR3 covers 13 residues. Germline CDR1 and CDR2: DFQATT and SNEGSKA (reference sequence). CDR3 loop: CSARDSGGYGYTF. For the CDR3, the DNA is TGCAGTGCTAGAGATTCGGGGGGCTATGGCTACACCTTC.

This clonotype was counted only a few times. The CDR3 DNA is TGTGCCAGCAGTGGACTAGTCGCCTACGAGCAGTACTTC. Its protein is CASSGLVAYEQYF. This rearrangement joins TRBV12-3 or TRBV12-4 to TRBJ2-7; 7 bases fit TRBD2. Trimming took 5 bases from V and 2 from J; bases not matched to a gene: 3. This CDR3 is 13 amino acids long.